The 10 T cell receptor beta chains below were found in one sample sequenced in a study of tumor-infiltrating lymphocytes in primary liver carcinoma. Reverse transcription of 500 to 650 ng total RNA with a constant-region primer produced TCR beta cDNA. ARM-PCR, slightly modified, supplied the TCR beta libraries through three nested multiplex PCR rounds. TRBV1-TRBV30 forward primers paired with a C-beta reverse primer were used in the first two PCR rounds, which ran roughly 9 cycles each. A single record per CDR3 protein comes from TCRdb applying MiXCR to the multiplex PCR reads. This sample has fewer than 250,000 distinct CDR3 sequences; 65% occur once, and the top ten carry approximately 6.5%. RNA was extracted from whole blood without cell sorting, alongside germline DNA. Sample: peripheral blood. The source is a woman aged 55-69 years with primary liver carcinoma and hepatitis B virus infection.

Points on this clonotype: This sequence may be a read error, since a much larger clone differs from it by one base. The rearrangement uses TRBV6-5 and TRBJ1-1; D unresolved. Trimming shortened V by 5 bases and J by 12 bases, and 16 bases separated the two germline ends. The CDR3 is made up of 12 amino acids. CDR1 and CDR2 (germline): MNHEY, SVGAGI. CDR3 residues: CASSLLIGMTFF. The CDR3 bases are TGTGCCAGCAGTCTTCTGATAGGGATGACTTTCTTT.

On this clonotype itself: An end of the junction differs from the germline gene, which may be a read error. The chain uses TRBV6-5 and TRBJ2-6, with 7 positions matching TRBD1. Germline assignment: CDR1 MNHEY and CDR2 SVGAGI. This CDR3 comprises 15 residues. In DNA form, the CDR3 reads TGTGCTAGCAGATACAGGGGCTCTGGGGCCAACGTCCTGACTTTC. Translation: CASRYRGSGANVLTF.

A note on this clonotype: Relative to the germline gene, one junction end is altered; a read error may explain this. The rearrangement uses TRBV29-1 and TRBJ2-5; D unresolved. Germline assignment: CDR1 SQVTM and CDR2 ANQGSEA. The length of the CDR3 is 13 residues. CDR3 nucleotide sequence: TGCAGCGTTGAAGGGTCTACTAAAGAGACCCAGTATTTC. Its protein product is CSVEGSTKETQYF. Complete variable domain (other parts from reference TRBV29-1 and TRBJ2-5): SAVISQKPSRDICQRGTSLTIQCQVDSQVTMMFWYRQQPGQSLTLIATANQGSEATYESGFVIDKFPISRPNLTFSTLTVSNMSPEDSSIYLCSVEGSTKETQYFGPGTRLLVL.

The V gene is TRBV11-2, the J gene TRBJ2-1; D may match TRBD1 or TRBD2 (7 bases each). Germline V CDR1 and CDR2: SGHAT, FQNNGV. Trimming took 9 bases from V and 8 from J, leaving 20 bases between them. CDR3 length: 14 residues. DNA for the CDR3: TGTGCCAGTCAGGTGGGAGGGGGCCTGGATGAGCAGTTCTTC. Protein: CASQVGGGLDEQFF.

The sample holds a few counts of this clonotype. J is TRBJ1-4 and V is TRBV5-1; D gene ambiguous. From germline, CDR1 is SGHRS and CDR2 YFSETQ. The CDR3 spans 15 residues. The V gene lost 4 bases and the J gene lost 6 bases, with 16 bases spanning the gap. The CDR3 here is CASSRTGDRDEKLFF. CDR3 sequence (DNA): TGCGCCAGCAGCCGGACCGGAGATCGGGATGAAAAACTGTTTTTT.

For this clonotype: Since a much larger clone is just one base distant, this may be a read error. V usage is TRBV29-1 and J usage is TRBJ2-7, with D possibly TRBD2 on 7 matching bases. Per the germline V gene, CDR1 is SQVTM and CDR2 is ANQGSEA. Trimming took off 4 bases at V and 4 bases at J, with 17 bases between the two ends. The CDR3 sequence is 14 residues long. This CDR3 is CSVGEGGDWYEQYF. CDR3 bases: TGCAGCGTTGGTGAGGGGGGGGATTGGTACGAGCAGTACTTC.

In the case of this clonotype: Since the CDR3 does not end with the conserved phenylalanine or tryptophan, this likely comes from a read error. The chain links TRBV11-2 to TRBJ2-7, with 8 bases that match TRBD2. Germline values: CDR1 SGHAT, CDR2 FQNNGV. With 4 bases clipped from V and 4 bases from J, the junction kept 21 bases outside the gene matches. The CDR3 contains 19 residues. The CDR3 region has the DNA TGTGCCAGCAGCTCGAGGAGACAGATAAGATTAGCGGGACGGTACGAGCAGTACTAC. It codes for CASSSRRQIRLAGRYEQYY.

A note on this clonotype: Given a much more abundant clone one base away, this may be a read error. The chain links TRBV4-2 to TRBJ2-3; TRBD1 or TRBD2 may be the D gene (6 bases each). Germline V gene lookup returns CDR1 LGHNA and CDR2 YNFKEQ. CDR3 size: 16 residues. The CDR3 region is CASNQGEAWGADTQYF. The CDR3 DNA follows: TGTGCCAGCAACCAAGGCGAGGCGTGGGGGGCCGATACGCAGTATTTT.

The sample holds many counts of this clonotype. The V and J genes are TRBV29-1 and TRBJ2-5; no clear D gene. The CDR3 is 13 amino acids. V lost 4 bases, J lost 2 bases, and 11 bases lay in between. Germline assignment: CDR1 SQVTM and CDR2 ANQGSEA. The CDR3 nucleotides read TGCAGCGTTGTCGTGGCAGATCAAGAGACCCAGTACTTC. Protein sequence: CSVVVADQETQYF.

On this clonotype: Being one base from a much bigger clone, this may be a read error. The V gene is TRBV4-1, the J gene TRBJ2-1; D might be TRBD2 (5 bases). The length of the CDR3 is 15 residues. V gave up 1 base and J gave up 9 bases, with 16 bases separating them. CDR1 is MGHRA, CDR2 YSYEKL, per germline. In DNA form, the CDR3 reads TGCGCCAGCAGCCAAGCGAAGTGGTTAGCGTCTGAGCAGTTCTTC. It is translated as CASSQAKWLASEQFF.